A single sample gave rise to the 15 T cell receptor beta chains below, sequenced in a study of Ad26.COV2.S vaccination and SARS-CoV-2 variants. The sample's treatment: some 20 received Ad26.COV2.S at low or high dose, single or two shots; about 5 received placebo; per-sample allocation not given. All samples were drawn on day 63, counting from the first vaccine or placebo injection. Some clones are missing from TCRdb's copy, which holds only in-frame ones; the method was immunoSEQ multiplex PCR. The sample consists of some 300,000 clones, just under 85% of them appearing once. Sequencing was performed on peripheral blood, taken in a trial of Ad26.COV2.S vaccine versus placebo. These receptors all stem from a person between 18 and 65 years old who received the Ad26.COV2.S COVID-19 vaccine or a placebo.

This chain connects TRBV2 to TRBJ2-5; D may be TRBD2 (6 bases). The CDR3 is 13 residues long. V lost 6 bases and J lost 1, with 9 bases in between. CDR1 and CDR2 (germline): SNHLY, FYNNEI. CDR3 nucleotides: TGTGCCAGCAGCACTAGCATCCAAGAGACCCAGTACTTC. It translates to CASSTSIQETQYF.

This clone was picked up a small number of times. This chain joins TRBV28 and TRBJ1-2; TRBD1 agrees at 9 bases. This CDR3 contains 15 residues. Germline CDR1 reads MDHEN; CDR2 reads SYDVKM. Trimming removed 7 bases from V and 7 bases from J; junction bases left unmatched: 13. CDR3 DNA: TGTGCCAGCACTTCCGCCGGGACAGGGCCCCTTGGCTACACCTTC. It codes for CASTSAGTGPLGYTF.

This clone showed up just once. The chain combines TRBV6-4 with TRBJ1-2; a weak D match, TRBD1 (6 bases). The V end was cut by 2 bases, the J end by 3 bases, with 13 bases between. This CDR3 has 15 residues. Germline loops: CDR1 MRHNA, CDR2 SNTAGT. CDR3: CASSDRARGDYGYTF. The CDR3 coding sequence is TGTGCCAGCAGTGACCGTGCCAGGGGAGACTATGGCTACACCTTC.

The V and J genes are TRBV7-9 and TRBJ1-4; 7 bases are shared with TRBD1. Germline assignment: CDR1 SEHNR and CDR2 FQNEAQ (reference sequence). The V gene end was trimmed by 5 bases and the J gene end by 3 bases; junction bases not matched to a gene: 6. The CDR3 runs to 15 residues. Here the CDR3 reads CASSGRQGPNEKLFF. CDR3 nucleotides: TGTGCCAGCAGCGGCCGACAGGGCCCTAATGAAAAACTGTTTTTT.

The chain uses TRBV6-5 and TRBJ2-2; TRBD1 is a possible D gene (6 bases). V was trimmed by 11 bases and J by 11 bases, leaving 24 bases between them. Germline CDR1 and CDR2: MNHEY and SVGAGI. The CDR3 runs 14 residues. CDR3 in amino acids: CALRDKGTMRELFF. For the CDR3, the DNA is TGTGCCCTCCGGGACAAGGGGACCATGAGAGAGCTGTTTTTT.

V usage is TRBV7-3 and J usage is TRBJ2-3; 7 bases align to TRBD1. V lost 0 bases, J lost 6 bases, and 6 bases stayed unmatched. CDR1 SGHTA and CDR2 FQGTGA come from the germline V gene. This CDR3 is 15 amino acids long. CDR3 amino acids: CASSLTGQFMDTQYF. The CDR3 DNA is TGTGCCAGCAGCTTAACGGGACAGTTTATGGATACGCAGTATTTT. Full variable domain (outside the CDR3, taken from reference TRBV7-3 and TRBJ2-3): GAGVSQTPSNKVTEKGKYVELRCDPISGHTALYWYRQSLGQGPEFLIYFQGTGAADDSGLPNDRFFAVRPEGSVSTLKIQRTERGDSAVYLCASSLTGQFMDTQYFGPGTRLTVL.

The chain recombines TRBV5-1 with TRBJ2-7; D gene ambiguous. Trimming removed 0 bases from V and 2 bases from J, with 9 bases in between. Germline loops: CDR1 SGHRS, CDR2 YFSETQ. This CDR3 is 14 amino acids long. The CDR3 loop is CASSLGSQPYEQYF. For the CDR3, the DNA is TGCGCCAGCAGCTTGGGATCGCAGCCCTACGAGCAGTACTTC.

The chain joins TRBV5-1 to TRBJ2-5; 7 nucleotides line up with TRBD1. The V gene end was trimmed by 2 bases and the J gene end by 0 bases; junction bases not matched to a gene: 4. Germline CDR1 and CDR2: SGHRS and YFSETQ. The CDR3 runs 15 residues. CDR3 coding DNA: TGCGCCAGCAGCTTCGGGACAGCTAACCAAGAGACCCAGTACTTC. It encodes CASSFGTANQETQYF.

About this clone itself: Other DNA sequences from this sample encode an identical CDR3 as well. V gene TRBV7-2 combines with J gene TRBJ2-5, with a weak D call TRBD2 (5 bases). V lost 1 base and J lost 2, with 11 bases in between. The CDR3 is 15 residues long. From germline, CDR1 is SGHTA and CDR2 FQGNSA. CDR3 amino acids: CASSLGASLQETQYF. In DNA form, the CDR3 reads TGTGCCAGCAGCTTAGGGGCTAGCCTACAAGAGACCCAGTACTTC.

V is TRBV5-4 and J is TRBJ2-2, with unresolved D. Trimming cost V 4 bases and J 1 base, with 11 bases left between them. This CDR3 has 15 amino acids. Germline V CDR1 and CDR2: SGHNT, YYREEE (reference sequence). The CDR3 region has the DNA TGTGCCAGCAGCGGAGATAATTGGAACACCGGGGAGCTGTTTTTT. Translation: CASSGDNWNTGELFF.

The chain is built from TRBV6-5 and TRBJ1-2, with a possible D match to TRBD1 (6 bases). Germline values: CDR1 MNHEY, CDR2 SVGAGI. Trimming left V 6 bases short and J 2 bases short, with 10 bases between. The CDR3 extends over 13 amino acids. The CDR3 region has the DNA TGTGCCAGCAGCCGGACAGTCAACTATGGCTACACCTTC. Translating it yields CASSRTVNYGYTF.

This clone occurred a few times. This chain links TRBV4-1 with TRBJ1-4; D is undetermined. V shed 2 bases and J shed 3 bases, with 16 bases lying between them. This CDR3 spans 17 amino acids. From germline, CDR1 is MGHRA and CDR2 YSYEKL. CDR3 sequence reads: CASSQIGRSPANEKLFF. The DNA for the CDR3 is TGCGCCAGCAGCCAAATCGGACGGTCGCCGGCTAATGAAAAACTGTTTTTT.

This clone has a single count. The chain uses TRBV10-1 and TRBJ2-7, with D hard to call. V was clipped by 3 bases and J by 2 bases, with 14 bases between them. Germline V gives CDR1 WNHNN, CDR2 SYGVQD (reference sequence). This CDR3 is 15 amino acids long. This CDR3 reads CASSDSTGLTYEQYF. The CDR3 nucleotides are TGCGCCAGCAGTGACTCCACCGGGCTTACCTACGAGCAGTACTTC.

The chain links TRBV7-9 to TRBJ2-5, with 8 nucleotides matching TRBD2. Trimming removed 8 bases from V and 4 bases from J; junction bases left unmatched: 6. This CDR3 region has 13 residues. CDR1 and CDR2 (germline): SEHNR, FQNEAQ (reference sequence). Written as DNA, the CDR3 is TGTGCCAGCGACAGCGGGGGTAGAGAGACCCAGTACTTC. Protein sequence: CASDSGGRETQYF.

V usage is TRBV6-5 and J usage is TRBJ2-1; TRBD2 matches 8 bases. Germline CDR1 and CDR2: MNHEY and SVGAGI. The CDR3 is 15 residues long. V shed 4 bases, J shed 7 bases, and the junction held 9 bases outside the gene matches. Written as DNA, the CDR3 is TGTGCCAGCAGTTCCCACGGGGGGGGGCTGAATGAGCAGTTCTTC. Translating it yields CASSSHGGGLNEQFF.